This T cell receptor (beta chain) was sequenced during a study of shared clonotypes between healthy human individuals (dated by TCRdb to 2020 to 2021). Study-wide context: Three men and a couple of women, aged 18 to 49 years, made up the cohort. Per donor, three plates each were used for CD4 naive and CD4 memory, two for CD8 naive, and one for CD8 memory. To estimate repertoire size and how much clonotypes are shared between individuals, the study performed deep sequencing of blood TCR repertoires from a few healthy adults. To increase sequencing depth and limit assay-specific biases, different laboratories used diverse techniques to prepare libraries and sequence TCR repertoires. Each donor's leukapheresis produced roughly between about 0.9 and 9.5 billion PBMCs.

Clipping removes 4 bases from V and 0 bases from J, with 2 as the unmatched junction base count. From cysteine to phenylalanine, the CDR3 is 16 amino acids long. The CDR3 DNA has 48 bases and is translated from base 1. The germline V gene yields LGHNA for CDR1 and YNFKEQ for CDR2. Using the deep immunoSEQ assay, multiplex PCR amplified TCR CDR3 regions from genomic DNA. For each cell subset, the extracted genomic DNA was distributed evenly across all wells of several immunoSEQ 96-well plates, and each plate served as one replicate. For sorted subsets, around 200 ng genomic DNA, equal to 25,000 to 35,000 T cell genomes, was loaded into each replicate PCR. The purified libraries were quantified using a Qubit 3.0 fluorometer, sized with a Bioanalyzer 2100, and then quantified again using the KAPA Library Quantification kit. Every immunoSEQ 96-well plate was sequenced on a dedicated single-read 150-cycle Illumina NextSeq 550 flow cell. The paper's processing steps were these. The immunoSEQ output contained only junctional sequences without quality scores, so filtering could not match that applied to full-length reads. To assign V/J genes and CDR3, sequences were annotated using PyIR, a Python wrapper for IgBLAST v1.9, with IMGT germline references. Reads with weak V/J assignments (E-value above 1e-6), missing CDR3, stop codons, out-of-frame junctions, or ambiguous translated residues were removed. V3J clonotypes were defined by identical inferred V gene, J gene, and CDR3 amino acid sequence. To compute the percentage overlap between repertoires, the number of shared unique clonotypes was divided by the size of the smaller repertoire. RTK rarefaction, the Chao1 estimator, and Recon v2.1 estimates of unobserved clonotypes were used to assess repertoire richness. Generation probabilities for all TCRbeta clonotypes obtained by the gDNA method from four donors were computed using OLGA. TCRdb stores this immuneACCESS table with in-frame sequences only. Part of the clones is absent; in the studies checked, under half of the shortfall reflects unresolved V genes, and no reason is known for the rest. V, J and clone size reflect that table, while D and trimming were determined from the DNA. The sample table lists around 1.1 million clones, approximately 77% of them with a count of one. The ten biggest clones cover almost 0.9% of the sample.

The donors were healthy, HIV-negative adults with no recently reported acute infections or vaccinations. All donors were Caucasian adults living in Nashville, Tennessee, USA. CD4+ T cells were enriched through magnetic negative selection, after which naive cells were positively selected on CD45RA and the remaining negative fraction served as the memory subset. After blood collection by leukapheresis, PBMCs were isolated using Ficoll-Histopaque density gradient centrifugation and then cryopreserved in the vapor phase of liquid nitrogen. Analytical flow cytometry was used to check the purity and quantity of every magnetically sorted T cell population. From each sorted fraction, genomic DNA was isolated and quantified by UV absorbance on a Nanodrop 2000c. In regard to this clone: Its antigen has not been determined. There are no base qualities to consult, and no much larger clone falls within one base.

Results and caveats for the whole study, not just this receptor: Only blood was sampled, and tissue TCR repertoires likely differ from those in blood. Even with the large sequencing depth, rarefaction of the sorted-subset datasets indicated that sequencing was incomplete. Pairwise subsampling led to the expectation that sequencing depth would affect the degree of clonotype sharing among donors. Across a few donors, approximately 4.9% of naive CD4, 3% to 4% of naive CD8, approximately 2.5% of memory CD4, and 0.4% of memory CD8 clonotypes were shared. Compared with non-shared clonotypes, the clonotypes found in all four sorted-subset donors had higher generation probabilities. Naive subsets generally had larger estimated clonotype richness than memory subsets did. The genetic and exposure-history diversity represented was limited by the small number of donors.

The sample consisted of memory CD4+ T cells from PBMCs. The cell subset or site label corresponds to: CD45RA-negative fraction. This TCR came from a man in his late teens or twenties in good health. Some clones in this sample may be carry-over from other donors' samples. The rearranged chain carries TRBV4-2 and TRBJ2-1; TRBD2 lines up with 11 middle nucleotides. The CDR3 in this case is CASSRGTSGSYNEQFF. The DNA reads as follows: TGTGCCAGCAGCCGCGGGACTAGCGGCTCCTACAATGAGCAGTTCTTC.